This TCR beta chain was observed in a study of T cells after yellow fever vaccination. Study-level information: With SMART-Seq v4 Ultra Low Input, the fractions containing low cell numbers were prepared.

This clonotype was detected a few times. 5'RACE template switching generated TCR cDNA, adding a universal primer site and UMIs. TCRdb used MiXCR to reprocess the 5' RACE reads, holding one entry per CDR3 protein. The data contain 250,000 to 350,000 distinct CDR3 sequences, 3.5% to 4.5% of them singletons. The CDR3 sequence is 12 residues long. V gave up 6 bases and J gave up 8 bases; unmatched junction bases: 9. CDR1 and CDR2 from the germline V gene are DFQATT and SNEGSKA (reference sequence). The sequenced sample was PBMCs, obtained 15 days after the yellow fever booster vaccination. This chain connects TRBV20-1 to TRBJ1-2, with TRBD1 matching 7 bases. The clonotype was recovered from a young man who received the YFV17D yellow fever vaccine. CDR3 residues: CSALRQGRGYTF. Here the CDR3 DNA reads TGCAGTGCGTTAAGACAGGGAAGGGGCTACACCTTC.